Listed below are T cell receptor beta chains from one sample, sequenced in a study of vaccination and CD4 T cells after COVID-19. TCRdb re-analysed the PCR reads in MiXCR, keeping a single row per CDR3 protein. The data contain 15,000 to 20,000 distinct CDR3 sequences, 65% to 80% of them singletons. Their antigen targets remain unknown. Sequenced: CD4+ T cells from blood, cultured in vitro. The receptors stem from a human donor who had recovered from COVID-19. CDR3s include the opening cysteine and the closing phenylalanine or tryptophan. D genes are given only for firm matches. Rows may omit the clone size; those that give it use once, few, many or a size class.

clone_size	v_call	d_call	j_call	cdr3_nt	cdr3_aa
NA	TRBV20-1	TRBD2	TRBJ2-2	TGCAGTGCTAGTACCGGGAGGACAACCGGGGAGCTGTTTTTT	CSASTGRTTGELFF
few	TRBV20-1	NA	TRBJ1-5	TGCAGTGCTAGAGATGGGCAGAAACGGGGTTTTGCTCAGCCCCAGCATTTT	CSARDGQKRGFAQPQHF
NA	TRBV11-1	NA	TRBJ1-1	TGTGCCAGCAGCTTAGGAGGTGAAGCTTTCTTT	CASSLGGEAFF
NA	TRBV24-1	NA	TRBJ1-2	TGTGCCACCAGTGACCAGAGCTCGTATGGCTACACCTTC	CATSDQSSYGYTF
NA	TRBV30	NA	TRBJ2-7	TGTGCCTGGAGTGTGGGACTTGCTTACGAGCAGTACTTC	CAWSVGLAYEQYF
few	TRBV7-8	NA	TRBJ1-1	TGTGCCAGCAGCTTACCCTGGGGGAACACTGAAGCTTTCTTT	CASSLPWGNTEAFF
few	TRBV27	TRBD1	TRBJ1-6	TGTGCCAGCAGTTTTGCAGGGGGCTTCACCTATAATTCACCCCTCCACTTT	CASSFAGGFTYNSPLHF
NA	TRBV11-2	TRBD2	TRBJ2-2	TGTGCCAGCAGCTCGGGACTAGCGGGAATTGCCGGGGAGCTGTTTTTT	CASSSGLAGIAGELFF
once	TRBV6-5	TRBD1	TRBJ2-5	TGTGCCAGCAGTTACGCTGGGACAGTCCCAGAGACCCAGTACTTC	CASSYAGTVPETQYF
NA	TRBV28	NA	TRBJ1-5	TGTGCCAGCAGTTTATCAGTCGGTTATAGCAATCAGCCCCAGCATTTT	CASSLSVGYSNQPQHF
NA	TRBV6-1	TRBD1	TRBJ1-5	TGTGCCAGCATAAGGACAGGGGGAATTGGCAATCAGCCCCAGCATTTT	CASIRTGGIGNQPQHF
NA	TRBV7-2	TRBD1	TRBJ1-3	TGTGCCAGCAGCTCTTATAGGACCGGGACAGTTCGTTCTGGAAACACCATATATTTT	CASSSYRTGTVRSGNTIYF
NA	TRBV15	NA	TRBJ2-5	TGTGCCACCAGCAGAAACCCGTGGCTAGCCGAGGAGACCCAGTACTTC	CATSRNPWLAEETQYF
NA	TRBV20-1	TRBD2	TRBJ2-3	TGCAGTGCTAGAGGGGGAACGGGAGGTGTAACAGATACGCAGTATTTT	CSARGGTGGVTDTQYF
NA	TRBV7-9	TRBD1	TRBJ2-2	TGTGCCAGCAGCCAAAGGACAGGCGGAAACACCGGGGAGCTGTTTTTT	CASSQRTGGNTGELFF
few	TRBV2	NA	TRBJ2-7	TGTGCCAGCAGTCTCCAGGGGCACGAGCAGTACTTC	CASSLQGHEQYF
NA	TRBV7-9	NA	TRBJ1-2	TGTGCCAGCAGCTTGGAAGGGGTCCATGGCTACACCTTC	CASSLEGVHGYTF
few	TRBV27	NA	TRBJ1-2	TGTGCCACCTCGACAGGCTATGGCTACACCTTC	CATSTGYGYTF
NA	TRBV20-1	NA	TRBJ2-7	TGCAGTGCTAGAGTTGGGGGATATCAAGGGTTTAGCTACGAGCAGTACTTC	CSARVGGYQGFSYEQYF
once	TRBV7-2	TRBD1	TRBJ1-2	TGTGCCAGCAGCTCCATGGGACAGCGAATGGAAGGCTACACCTTC	CASSSMGQRMEGYTF
NA	TRBV20-1	NA	TRBJ1-5	TGCAGTGCTAGGACGTCTGCGGGCGATCAGCCCCAGCATTTT	CSARTSAGDQPQHF
NA	TRBV7-7	NA	TRBJ1-1	TGTGCCAGCAGCCCCGGCCCCAACCAGCAAGCTTTCTTT	CASSPGPNQQAFF
few	TRBV6-1	TRBD2	TRBJ2-1	TGTGCCAGCAACGAACGGACTAGCGGGGGGAATGAGCAGTTCTTC	CASNERTSGGNEQFF
NA	TRBV10-3	TRBD2	TRBJ2-5	TGTGCCATCAGCCGCGAGGGGGCGGGAGGGCTGGTTAGGGAGACCCAGTACTTC	CAISREGAGGLVRETQYF
NA	TRBV19	NA	TRBJ1-5	TGTGCCAGTAGTAAGGAGGCACCTTATCAGCCCCAGCATTTT	CASSKEAPYQPQHF
NA	TRBV7-3	TRBD1	TRBJ1-5	TGTGCCAGCAGCTTCCAGGGGGGCCAGCCCCAGCATTTT	CASSFQGGQPQHF
hyperexpanded	TRBV7-2	NA	TRBJ2-5	TGTGCCAGCACCACTTACTCCCAAGAGACCCAGTACTTC	CASTTYSQETQYF
NA	TRBV6-1	NA	TRBJ2-3	TGTGCCAGCAGTGAAGAAGTGGGGGCCCGGACAGATACGCAGTATTTT	CASSEEVGARTDTQYF